This is a list of T cell receptor beta chains from one sample in a study of CD8+CD57+ T cells in acquired aplastic anemia. TCRdb passed the reads through MiXCR, listing each CDR3 protein once. The sample gives roughly 200,000 distinct CDR3 sequences, about 60% of which show up once; roughly 42% is in the top ten. The sample consisted of sorted CD4+, CD8+, or CD8+CD57+ T cells (not recorded which) from PBMCs. Receptors originate from a human donor with aplastic anemia. Each CDR3 is given without its conserved first and last residue. Fields, in order: J gene, clone size, V gene, CDR3 protein. A row's size may be missing; if present it is once, few, many or a size class.

TRBJ2-2	NA	TRBV2	ASSPYRTGELF
TRBJ2-7	NA	TRBV2	ACSQTTYEQH
TRBJ1-6	NA	TRBV9	ASSEGNPPLH
TRBJ2-7	NA	TRBV7-9	ASSQDPTGLNYEQY
TRBJ1-2	many	TRBV5-8	ASSPDSGGYGYT
TRBJ2-3	NA	TRBV7-9	ASNLAGATDTQY
TRBJ1-6	NA	TRBV4-1	ASSLGQGASSPLH
TRBJ1-2	many	TRBV6-6	ASSYSRVNYGYT
TRBJ2-7	NA	TRBV29-1	SVGTGYSYEQY
TRBJ2-1	NA	TRBV7-3	ASSTGLYNEQF
TRBJ1-1	NA	TRBV29-1	SVGGPEAF
TRBJ1-2	NA	TRBV7-8	ASSRDSNYGYT
TRBJ2-1	NA	TRBV11-3	ASSLCERCLWF
TRBJ2-7	NA	TRBV7-8	ASSLGTSTYEQY
TRBJ1-4	NA	TRBV4-2	ASSQVGWVTEKLF
TRBJ2-7	NA	TRBV6-5	ASSYLFRWVYEQC
TRBJ2-6	many	TRBV6-1	ASSEVPGALSGANVLT
TRBJ2-2	NA	TRBV19	ASSSPVGELF
TRBJ2-5	NA	TRBV20-1	SADGRRETQY
TRBJ2-1	NA	TRBV24-1	ATSDLHGGSYNEQF
TRBJ2-2	many	TRBV7-9	ASSLSHQLNTGELF
TRBJ1-1	NA	TRBV19	ASSISLGFGTEAF
TRBJ1-2	NA	TRBV20-1	SAPRANYGYT
TRBJ2-7	NA	TRBV7-9	ASTRTSGDYEQY
TRBJ1-1	NA	TRBV14	ASSQARNTEAF
TRBJ2-7	NA	TRBV29-1	SARDIRDPVYEQY
TRBJ2-5	many	TRBV19	ASSIFAGGKGMETQY
TRBJ1-1	many	TRBV30	AWRTANTEAF
TRBJ2-3	NA	TRBV5-1	ASSSGTGEADTQY
TRBJ2-7	NA	TRBV24-1	ATSDPRRTGGFEQY
TRBJ2-5	few	TRBV7-2	ASSPGVRERVETQY
TRBJ2-2	NA	TRBV5-1	ASSLEGGTGAGELF
TRBJ2-1	NA	TRBV29-1	SVGGRIDEQF
TRBJ1-2	many	TRBV6-5	ASSPGTGYGYT
TRBJ2-7	NA	TRBV5-1	ASSLSSYGQY
TRBJ1-5	many	TRBV2	ATHTGAGEGPQH
TRBJ2-5	NA	TRBV20-1	SATQGGLVETQY
TRBJ1-2	NA	TRBV15	ATSAGIGFGYT
TRBJ1-4	NA	TRBV19	ASSITGSPLEKLF
TRBJ2-7	once	TRBV29-1	SGEGGSSYEQY
TRBJ2-5	few	TRBV28	ASSRGAGETQY
TRBJ2-2	NA	TRBV24-1	ATSDPNYGTSNTGELF
TRBJ2-3	NA	TRBV7-9	ASSSQRGGSNTQY
TRBJ2-3	few	TRBV4-1	ASSRGDTELSDTQY
TRBJ2-3	few	TRBV7-8	ASSGRDRGPLDTQY
TRBJ2-7	NA	TRBV15	ATSIGRAVSYEQY
TRBJ1-1	NA	TRBV28	ASSSGGSLAEAF
TRBJ2-7	many	TRBV6-1	ASSGGDRGYEQY
TRBJ1-2	many	TRBV7-9	ASSLIGLNYGYT